The 2 T cell receptor beta chains in this list originate from one sample, sequenced in a study of post-analysis software for immune sequencing data. Overall study findings and caveats: In patients, about 5 TRBV segments were more frequent than in controls, with TRBV5-6, TRBV5-1 and TRBV20-1 among them.

Their specific antigens are unknown. cDNA libraries of TCR beta carried unique molecular identifiers. TCRdb independently ran MiXCR on the PCR reads; one entry per CDR3 protein. The repertoire has hundreds of thousands of distinct CDR3 sequences, under 70% of them found once; the top ten carry approximately 4.5%. Sequences were obtained from blood. Source of these receptors: a girl under 18 with multiple sclerosis.

The chain is built from TRBV6-5 and TRBJ1-2; no clear D gene. V was trimmed by 2 bases and J by 4 bases, leaving 8 bases between them. The CDR3 consists of 13 residues. The germline V gene encodes CDR1 MNHEY and CDR2 SVGAGI. CDR3 sequence (DNA): TGTGCCAGCAGTTACGGACCCCTCTATGGCTACACCTTC. Its protein is CASSYGPLYGYTF.

This clonotype has a handful of counts. The chain couples TRBV10-3 to TRBJ2-4, with TRBD2 identical over 8 bases. CDR1 and CDR2 (germline): ENHRY, SYGVKD. V trimming: 5 bases; J trimming: 3 bases; junction bases outside the gene matches: 9. The CDR3 is 16 residues long. The CDR3 nucleotides are TGTGCCATCAGTCCCAGCCGGGGGGGGCACAAAAACATTCAGTACTTC. This translates into CAISPSRGGHKNIQYF.